This T cell receptor (beta chain) was identified during a study of T cell responses to AZD1222 COVID-19 vaccine. In regard to this clone: What it binds is unknown.

The CDR3 is made up of 15 amino acids. Trimming took off 1 base at V and 4 bases at J, with 16 bases between the two ends. Germline CDR1 and CDR2: SQVTM and ANQGSEA. Assay used: immunoSEQ multiplex PCR; TCRdb lists only in-frame clones, some missing. The table has about 100,000 clones, roughly nine tenths seen once; the top ten hold under 2%. Study-wide findings and caveats: There were mostly white British donors and more females than males, and clonal diversity was possibly underestimated. Unmutated regions of variants are reportedly targeted by nearly half of spike-specific TCRs. Seropositive status at baseline applied to only six AZD1222 recipients. Elevations in Spike-specific TCR breadth and depth followed administration of two AZD1222 doses.

This chain links TRBV29-1 with TRBJ1-1; a weak D match, TRBD1 (6 bases). This clonotype was obtained from an adult in good health. This specimen was peripheral blood, taken on day 0 of AZD1222 vaccination. CDR3 nucleotide sequence: TGCAGCGTTGAAGGGCAGGGGAGGGGGTTCACTGAAGCTTTCTTT. Amino acids: CSVEGQGRGFTEAFF.